The 7 T cell receptor beta chains reported below all come from one sample, sequenced in a study of OX40 agonist ivuxolimab in advanced cancers. Only in-frame clones appear in the TCRdb table, and some are missing; sequencing was by immunoSEQ multiplex PCR. The sample contains about 99,000 clones, around 96% of which appear only once. Sequences were derived from CD4+ or CD8+ T cells sorted from blood, sampled in a trial of the OX40 agonist ivuxolimab. These receptors came from an adult with an advanced solid tumor such as melanoma, head and neck, liver or kidney cancer.

The gene calls are TRBV28 and TRBJ1-5, with D uncertain. The CDR3 is 12 amino acids. Germline V lookup: CDR1 MDHEN, CDR2 SYDVKM. The V and J ends lost 5 bases and 6 bases respectively, with 8 bases between them. The DNA of the CDR3 is TGTGCCAGCAGTGAGGGATCTCAGCCCCAGCATTTT. Its translation is CASSEGSQPQHF. Using reference TRBV28 and TRBJ1-5 for the parts outside the CDR3, the full variable domain is DVKVTQSSRYLVKRTGEKVFLECVQDMDHENMFWYRQDPGLGLRLIYFSYDVKMKEKGDIPEGYSVSREKKERFSLILESASTNQTSMYLCASSEGSQPQHFGDGTRLSIL.

V is TRBV19 and J is TRBJ2-1; TRBD2 aligns across 12 bases. Germline CDR1 and CDR2: LNHDA and SQIVND (reference sequence). The CDR3 totals 15 residues. J gave up 6 bases and V 2 bases, and 2 bases lay outside the gene matches. The CDR3 DNA reads as TGTGCCAGTAGTATAAGACTAGCGGGAGCCAATGAGCAGTTCTTC. Residues: CASSIRLAGANEQFF.

The chain is built from TRBV7-9 and TRBJ2-1, with D tentatively TRBD1 (5 bases). V lost 5 bases, J lost 6 bases, and 17 bases lay in between. The CDR3 has 15 residues. Germline V CDR1 and CDR2: SEHNR, FQNEAQ (reference sequence). CDR3 sequence (DNA): TGTGCCAGCAGCCCCCCGCCTAGTAGGGGCAATGAGCAGTTCTTC. As protein: CASSPPPSRGNEQFF.

This chain joins TRBV28 and TRBJ2-1; the match to TRBD1 covers 7 bases. From germline, CDR1 is MDHEN and CDR2 SYDVKM. After removal of 2 bases from V and 5 bases from J, the junction contained 12 bases not matched to a gene. CDR3 size: 17 residues. The DNA of the CDR3 is TGTGCCAGCAGTTTAGCCCCCTCCGAGGGGGCTAACAATGAGCAGTTCTTC. This codes for CASSLAPSEGANNEQFF.

The J gene is TRBJ2-3, the V gene TRBV6-4; D is unclear. The CDR3 length is 14 residues. CDR1 and CDR2 (germline): MRHNA, SNTAGT. V was shortened by 8 bases and J by 5 bases, with 17 bases between the two germline ends. CDR3 amino acids: CASSIKERGDTQYF. The CDR3 DNA is TGTGCCAGCTCTATTAAAGAACGTGGAGATACGCAGTATTTT.

The chain joins TRBV10-2 to TRBJ1-1; no reliable D call. Germline loops: CDR1 WSHSY, CDR2 SAAADI. Trimming pared 6 bases from V and 0 bases from J, leaving 8 bases between. This CDR3 contains 13 residues. CDR3 sequence (DNA): TGCGCCAGCAGCTCACCGATGAACACTGAAGCTTTCTTT. It specifies CASSSPMNTEAFF.

CDR3: CASSFRTGANNEQFF. In DNA form, the CDR3 reads TGTGCCAGCAGCTTCAGAACAGGGGCTAACAATGAGCAGTTCTTC. The chain is built from TRBV11-3 and TRBJ2-1, with 7 bases lining up with TRBD1. Germline-derived CDR1 and CDR2 are SGHNT and YENEEA. CDR3 length equals 15 residues. The J segment lost 5 bases and the V segment lost 3 bases, leaving 7 bases of the junction unmatched.